The 10 T cell receptor beta chains given below trace back to one sample, sequenced in a study of sequential checkpoint blockade in melanoma. The sample's treatment: randomized to nivolumab then ipilimumab (arm A) or the reverse (arm B). This table comes from immunoSEQ multiplex PCR, and its TCRdb copy is limited to in-frame clones, with some not included. The sample has 30,000 or so clones, approximately 86% seen once. The sequencing here drew on CD8+ T cells sorted from blood (inferred from file names), taken from a patient given nivolumab and ipilimumab in sequence. These receptors originate from a human donor with melanoma.

This clone has just a few counts. This rearrangement joins TRBV7-6 to TRBJ1-2; TRBD1 agrees at 12 bases. The CDR3 sequence is 15 residues long. Losses at the gene ends were 5 bases for V and 8 bases for J; bases not matched to a gene: 9. Germline V gene data show CDR1 as SGHVS and CDR2 as FNYEAQ. CDR3 protein: CASSPQGQGAPGYTF. The CDR3 DNA is TGTGCCAGCAGCCCTCAGGGACAGGGGGCCCCCGGCTACACCTTC.

The chain has TRBV19 and TRBJ1-5; no reliable D call. Trimming cost V 3 bases and J 0 bases, with 9 bases left between them. The germline V gene encodes CDR1 LNHDA and CDR2 SQIVND (reference sequence). The CDR3 runs 15 residues. The CDR3 sequence is CASSMAPYSNQPQHF. DNA of the CDR3: TGTGCCAGTAGTATGGCCCCATATAGCAATCAGCCCCAGCATTTT.

The chain couples TRBV27 to TRBJ1-5; TRBD1 agrees at 10 bases. CDR1 MNHEY and CDR2 SMNVEV come from the germline V gene (reference sequence). The CDR3 is made up of 19 amino acids. Losses at the gene ends were 4 bases for V and 2 bases for J; bases not matched to a gene: 14. CDR3 sequence (DNA): TGTGCCAGCAGTTCGACATACGCCGGGACAGGGGATGGCAATCAGCCCCAGCATTTT. Its protein is CASSSTYAGTGDGNQPQHF.

This chain connects TRBV18 to TRBJ2-7, with TRBD2 matching 14 bases. V shed 2 bases and J 0 bases; nucleotides not matched to a gene: 9. Germline assignment: CDR1 KGHSH and CDR2 LQKENI. There are 19 residues in the CDR3. The CDR3 protein is CASSPYGRTSGGSSYEQYF. The CDR3 region has the DNA TGTGCCAGCTCACCATATGGTAGGACTAGCGGGGGGTCCTCCTACGAGCAGTACTTC.

This rearrangement joins TRBV30 to TRBJ2-7, with D tentatively TRBD2 (5 bases). This CDR3 is 14 amino acids long. Germline CDR1 reads GTSNPN; CDR2 reads SVGIG (reference sequence). Trimming cost V 2 bases and J 4 bases, with 15 bases left between them. CDR3 amino acids: CAWSMIRGTYEQYF. CDR3 bases: TGTGCCTGGAGTATGATTCGGGGAACTTACGAGCAGTACTTC.

V usage is TRBV7-2 and J usage is TRBJ2-7, with 7 nucleotides matching TRBD2. This CDR3 is 15 amino acids long. V shed 5 bases and J 2 bases; nucleotides not matched to a gene: 9. Germline assignment: CDR1 SGHTA and CDR2 FQGNSA. The CDR3 loop is CASSIGAGRPYEQYF. Here the CDR3 DNA reads TGTGCCAGCAGCATCGGAGCGGGGCGACCCTACGAGCAGTACTTC.

A word on this clone: Other DNA variants within this sample encode the same CDR3. The chain has TRBV7-9 and TRBJ2-7, with no clear D. Germline V gene lookup returns CDR1 SEHNR and CDR2 FQNEAQ (reference sequence). The V gene lost 4 bases and the J gene lost 1 base, with 5 bases spanning the gap. The CDR3 sequence is 12 residues long. The CDR3 region has the DNA TGTGCCAGCAGCTCGTCGTCCTACGAGCAGTACTTC. Translated, it gives CASSSSSYEQYF.

This clone appeared a single time. The rearrangement uses TRBV29-1 and TRBJ2-7; D may be TRBD1 (6 bases). The CDR3 consists of 15 residues. V gave up 5 bases and J gave up 1 base, with 18 bases separating them. Germline V gives CDR1 SQVTM, CDR2 ANQGSEA. The CDR3 coding sequence is TGCAGCGTTACCTCGTGGGCAGGGGATTCCTACGAGCAGTACTTC. Amino acids: CSVTSWAGDSYEQYF.

DNA for the CDR3: TGTGCCAGCAGCACCGTAGCGGGACGTTTGAAAGATACGCAGTATTTT. It is translated as CASSTVAGRLKDTQYF. The chain has TRBV7-8 and TRBJ2-3; 8 nucleotides match TRBD2. Looked up from germline, CDR1 is SGHVS and CDR2 is FQNEAQ. This CDR3 region has 16 residues. J was trimmed by 5 bases and V by 5 bases; bases with no gene match: 12.

The chain combines TRBV19 with TRBJ1-5, with D tentatively TRBD1 (6 bases). The V and J ends lost 6 bases and 4 bases respectively, with 16 bases between them. The CDR3 contains 15 residues. The germline CDR1 and CDR2 sequences are LNHDA and SQIVND (reference sequence). This CDR3 is CASSPVGAWNQPQHF. Here the CDR3 DNA reads TGTGCCAGTAGCCCTGTGGGGGCTTGGAATCAGCCCCAGCATTTT.